The clone carrying this T cell receptor beta chain showed up just a few times. What it recognizes is unknown. The CDR3 is made up of 15 amino acids. Trimming removed 4 bases from V and 4 bases from J; junction bases left unmatched: 4. The germline CDR1 and CDR2 sequences are WSHSY and SAAADI. A patient was excluded if there was uncontrolled infection, other autoimmune disease, pregnancy or lactation. These data originate in a study of T cells in Graves' hyperthyroidism and ophthalmopathy. General observations from the study: Blood also showed most of the thyroid clonotypes that were expanded above 0.001.

Amplified regions were TCR beta CDR3 sequences from RNA transcripts. A first-round RT-PCR of the TCR CDR3 used the HTBI primer set. TCRdb reprocessed the multiplex PCR reads with MiXCR, giving one entry per CDR3 protein. The sample comprises around 520,000 distinct CDR3 sequences, 14% of which are singletons, and around 13% rests with the top ten. The gene calls are TRBV10-2 and TRBJ2-2, with 9 positions matching TRBD2. The TCR sequence derives from a woman between 40 and 50 years old with Graves' hyperthyroidism. The sample taken for sequencing was blood. The CDR3 DNA sequence: TGCGCCAGCAGTGCACTAGCGGGCGTCACCGGGGAGCTGTTTTTT. As protein: CASSALAGVTGELFF.